What follows describes a single T cell receptor (beta chain). As yet, its antigen is unknown. The PCR had 60 Vbeta and 13 Jbeta primers. Clones were read by immunoSEQ multiplex PCR, and TCRdb kept only the in-frame ones, dropping some. The table shows 100,000 to 150,000 clones, with about 80% occurring only once. Though nominally healthy at sampling, donors likely had unrecorded immune exposures. Germline V gene data show CDR1 as MNHEY and CDR2 as SMNVEV (reference sequence). Trimming left V 4 bases short and J 3 bases short, with 15 bases between. The CDR3 has 15 amino acids. The data derive from a study of cytomegalovirus exposure and HLA in healthy donors. Points from the study as a whole: In presence/absence analyses, roughly uniform sequencing depth across donors was assumed.

This clonotype was sampled from a man in his forties in good health and CMV-seronegative. Sample: PBMCs. The V gene is TRBV27, the J gene TRBJ1-2; D possibly corresponds to TRBD1 (5 bases). CDR3 sequence (DNA): TGTGCCAGCAGTTCCCCCGGGCTAGGGGACTATGGCTACACCTTC. Its translation is CASSSPGLGDYGYTF.